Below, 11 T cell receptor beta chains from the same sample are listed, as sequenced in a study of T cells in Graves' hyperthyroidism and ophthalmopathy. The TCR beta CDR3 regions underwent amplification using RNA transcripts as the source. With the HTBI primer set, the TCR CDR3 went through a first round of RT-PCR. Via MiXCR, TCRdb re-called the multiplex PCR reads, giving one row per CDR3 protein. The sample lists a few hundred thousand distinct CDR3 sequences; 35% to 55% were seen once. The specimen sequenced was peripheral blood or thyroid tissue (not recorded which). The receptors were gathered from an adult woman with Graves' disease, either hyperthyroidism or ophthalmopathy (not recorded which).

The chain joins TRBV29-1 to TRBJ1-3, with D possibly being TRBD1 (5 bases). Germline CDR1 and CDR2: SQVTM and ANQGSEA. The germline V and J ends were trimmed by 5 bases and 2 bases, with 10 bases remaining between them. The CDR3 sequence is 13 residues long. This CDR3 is CSVSQGPGNTIYF. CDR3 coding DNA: TGCAGCGTTTCGCAGGGTCCTGGAAACACCATATATTTT. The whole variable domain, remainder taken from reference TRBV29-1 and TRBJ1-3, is SAVISQKPSRDICQRGTSLTIQCQVDSQVTMMFWYRQQPGQSLTLIATANQGSEATYESGFVIDKFPISRPNLTFSTLTVSNMSPEDSSIYLCSVSQGPGNTIYFGEGSWLTVV.

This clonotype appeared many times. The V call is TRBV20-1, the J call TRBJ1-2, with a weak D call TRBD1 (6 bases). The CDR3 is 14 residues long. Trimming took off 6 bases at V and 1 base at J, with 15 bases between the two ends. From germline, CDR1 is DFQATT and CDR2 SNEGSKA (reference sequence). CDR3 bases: TGCAGTGCCAACTCCCCACAGGGTAACTATGGCTACACCTTC. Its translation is CSANSPQGNYGYTF.

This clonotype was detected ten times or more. In DNA, the CDR3 is TGTGCCAGCAGCTCGAGGGACGGGTACGAGCAGTACTTC. Encoded protein: CASSSRDGYEQYF. The chain links TRBV7-9 to TRBJ2-7; the D call may be TRBD1 or TRBD2 (5 bases each). Trimming stripped 4 bases from V and 4 bases from J, with 11 bases between. CDR3 length: 13 residues. In germline, CDR1 is SEHNR, CDR2 FQNEAQ (reference sequence).

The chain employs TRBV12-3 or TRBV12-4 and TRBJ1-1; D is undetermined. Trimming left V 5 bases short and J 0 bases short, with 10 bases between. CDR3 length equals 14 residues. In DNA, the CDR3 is TGTGCCAGCAGTCCAGCGTGGGTGAACACTGAAGCTTTCTTT. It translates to CASSPAWVNTEAFF.

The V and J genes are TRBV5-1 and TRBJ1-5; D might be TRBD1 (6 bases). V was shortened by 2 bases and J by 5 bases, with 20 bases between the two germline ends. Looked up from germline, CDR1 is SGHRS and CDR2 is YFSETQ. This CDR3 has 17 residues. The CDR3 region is CASSFGGLGTKYQPQHF. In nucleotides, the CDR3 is TGCGCCAGCAGCTTCGGGGGGCTGGGAACAAAGTATCAGCCCCAGCATTTT.

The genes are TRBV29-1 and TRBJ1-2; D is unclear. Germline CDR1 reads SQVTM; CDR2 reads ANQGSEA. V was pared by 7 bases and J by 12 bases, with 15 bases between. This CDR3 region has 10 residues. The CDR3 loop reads CSAGEAGNTF. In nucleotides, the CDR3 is TGCAGCGCCGGGGAAGCTGGAAACACCTTC.

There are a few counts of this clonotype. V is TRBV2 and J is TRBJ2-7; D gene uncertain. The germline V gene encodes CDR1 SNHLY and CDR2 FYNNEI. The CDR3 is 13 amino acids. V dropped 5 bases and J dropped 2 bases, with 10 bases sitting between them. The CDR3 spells CASSSLNTYEQYF. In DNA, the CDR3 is TGTGCCAGCAGTTCCCTCAATACCTACGAGCAGTACTTC.

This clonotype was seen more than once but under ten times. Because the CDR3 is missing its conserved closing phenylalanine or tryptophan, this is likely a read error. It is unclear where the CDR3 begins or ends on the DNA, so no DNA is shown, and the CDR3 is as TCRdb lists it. This CDR3 is CATSPGLAGGPDT. The rearrangement joins TRBV15 to TRBJ2-5; the listed D gene, TRBD2, was not tested against the DNA. Germline V gives CDR1 LNHNV, CDR2 YYDKDF (reference sequence). With termini counted, the CDR3 has 13 amino acids.

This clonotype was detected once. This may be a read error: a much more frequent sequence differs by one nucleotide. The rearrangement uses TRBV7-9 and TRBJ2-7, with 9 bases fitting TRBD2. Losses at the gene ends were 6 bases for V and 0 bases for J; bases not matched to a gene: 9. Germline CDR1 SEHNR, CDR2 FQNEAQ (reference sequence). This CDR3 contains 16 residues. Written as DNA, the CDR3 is TGTGCCAGCAGTTTACCAAGCGGGAGGCCCTCCTACGAGCAGTACTTC. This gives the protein CASSLPSGRPSYEQYF.

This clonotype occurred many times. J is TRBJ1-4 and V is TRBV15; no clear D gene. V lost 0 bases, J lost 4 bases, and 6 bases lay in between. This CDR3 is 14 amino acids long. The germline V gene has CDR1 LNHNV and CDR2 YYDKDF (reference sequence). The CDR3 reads CATSRDALNEKLFF. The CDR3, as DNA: TGTGCCACCAGCAGAGATGCCCTTAATGAAAAACTGTTTTTT.

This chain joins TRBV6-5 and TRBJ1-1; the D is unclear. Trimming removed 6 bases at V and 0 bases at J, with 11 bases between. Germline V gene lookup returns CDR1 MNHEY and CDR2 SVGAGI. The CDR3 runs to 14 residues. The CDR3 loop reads CASSLSSMNTEAFF. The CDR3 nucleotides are TGTGCCAGCAGCCTCTCGTCCATGAACACTGAAGCTTTCTTT.